This T cell receptor (beta chain) was obtained from a study of blood T cell repertoires in COVID-19 (dated by TCRdb to 2020 to 2022). Describing the broader study: Samples from collaborators originated in the United States, Italy and Spain and spanned both the acute and convalescent phases of COVID-19. Sample metadata almost always included a de-identified subject ID, COVID-19 status, age in years and sex. The prospective study material was composed of cDNA or gDNA derived from T cells, B-cell-depleted T cells, or PBMCs. Where available, HLA class I and class II types were taken from metadata supplied by the sample provider and were not determined by assay-based typing. A freely available public database, intended as a resource for researchers studying the immune response to SARS-CoV-2, is where the repertoires were released. Samples came from the ongoing ImmuneRACE study (first 160 participants) plus 1,254 subjects from 6 global collaborators. Deeply sampled blood TCRbeta repertoires from subjects exposed to, actively infected with, or recovered from COVID-19 were included in the dataset.

Beyond this particular receptor, the publication reports: The amount of clinical and demographic metadata varied by source and participant and was provided uncurated.

Regarding this clone: What antigen it recognizes has not been identified. Nothing much larger sits one base from this clone, and base qualities are not available.

One collaborating source in Seattle enrolled patients during active infection and followed them longitudinally through the course of disease. The collaborating institutions used their own protocols to collect whole blood in K2EDTA tubes. For TCRbeta analysis, collaborator samples were shipped as frozen whole blood, as isolated PBMCs, or as DNA extracted from either sample type. TCRbeta CDR3 regions were amplified from genomic DNA by means of the immunoSEQ Assay, a bias-controlled multiplex PCR. In the source study's methods: Within the assay, amplification of reference gene primers was used to estimate how many nucleated cells each sample contained. To quantify the absolute abundance of each unique TCRbeta CDR3 rearrangement, sequence reads were collapsed and filtered. For each sample, productive Simpson clonality was calculated by taking the square root of Simpson's diversity index across productive rearrangements. TCRdb carries this immuneACCESS record with in-frame sequences only. Its versions omit some clonotypes, under half of them owing to an unresolved V gene in the studies checked, with the rest unexplained. The V and J calls and the clone size are those of that table, but D and trimming were determined from the DNA. Recorded for this sample are some 180,000 clones; approximately 86% of them occurred a single time. The ten largest account for around 8% of the sample.

Trimming at the junction amounts to 0 bases on V and 4 bases on J, and the germline ends lie 13 bases apart. CDR1 and CDR2 are drawn from the germline V gene: SGHRS, YFSETQ. The CDR3 goes from the cysteine to the phenylalanine over 15 residues. Only the CDR3 portion is preserved as DNA: 45 bases, with reading frame beginning at the first base. The receptor chain draws on TRBV5-1 and TRBJ1-2, with a weak D call of TRBD1 (6 bases match). Sample: peripheral blood. The origin of this receptor is a woman of 80 years or more with COVID-19, enrolled during active disease. The CDR3 protein: CASSLAETGFYGYTF. The sequenced DNA is TGCGCCAGCAGCTTGGCCGAGACAGGATTCTATGGCTACACCTTC.